A selection of T cell receptor beta chains follows, all from one sample in a study of T cell changes during pregnancy in multiple sclerosis. Produced via immunoSEQ multiplex PCR; TCRdb's table is partial and in-frame only. The top ten hold approximately 1.3% of the sample, which has roughly 84,000 clones, about 93% seen once. The input for sequencing was peripheral blood, taken in the third trimester of pregnancy. These receptors were obtained from a female donor in good health, enrolled as a control in a pregnancy study. Each CDR3 is given with its conserved first and last residue. D genes are given only for firm matches.

TRBV5-1,TRBD1,TRBJ2-3,CASANRGGSTDTQYF,TGCGCCAGCGCAAACCGAGGGGGCAGCACAGATACGCAGTATTTT
TRBV5-4,NA,TRBJ2-2,CASSLSTRVNTGELFF,TGTGCCAGCTCTCTCTCCACCAGGGTAAACACCGGGGAGCTGTTTTTT
TRBV18,TRBD1,TRBJ2-3,CASSPPGTGKDTQYF,TGTGCCAGCTCACCACCGGGGACAGGGAAAGATACGCAGTATTTT
TRBV15,NA,TRBJ2-7,CATSRDQFVYEQYF,TGTGCCACCAGCAGAGATCAGTTTGTCTACGAGCAGTACTTC
TRBV19,NA,TRBJ2-2,CASSIVAGDINTGELFF,TGTGCCAGTAGTATCGTCGCCGGGGACATAAACACCGGGGAGCTGTTTTTT
TRBV27,TRBD2,TRBJ2-7,CASSLGKGLAGATYEQYF,TGTGCCAGCAGTTTGGGCAAGGGACTAGCGGGAGCAACCTACGAGCAGTACTTC
TRBV4-2,NA,TRBJ1-3,CAILRGNTIYF,TGTGCCATCCTTCGTGGAAACACCATATATTTT
TRBV7-8,NA,TRBJ1-1,CASSFKPSDRRAFF,TGTGCCAGCAGCTTCAAACCCTCCGACAGGAGAGCTTTCTTT
TRBV28,TRBD1,TRBJ1-4,CASSPPRTGFFEKLFF,TGTGCCAGCAGCCCCCCACGGACAGGGTTTTTTGAAAAACTGTTTTTT
TRBV19,TRBD2,TRBJ2-1,CASSMVLAGNNEQFF,TGTGCCAGTAGTATGGTGCTAGCGGGCAACAATGAGCAGTTCTTC
TRBV5-4,TRBD1,TRBJ1-2,CASSLYGTDYYGYTF,TGTGCCAGCAGCTTGTATGGGACAGACTACTATGGCTACACCTTC
TRBV5-4,TRBD1,TRBJ1-2,CASTMGTGNYGYTF,TGTGCCAGCACCATGGGGACAGGGAACTATGGCTACACCTTC
TRBV28,NA,TRBJ1-1,CASSLIRVLTEAFF,TGTGCCAGCAGTTTAATCCGGGTGCTCACTGAAGCTTTCTTT